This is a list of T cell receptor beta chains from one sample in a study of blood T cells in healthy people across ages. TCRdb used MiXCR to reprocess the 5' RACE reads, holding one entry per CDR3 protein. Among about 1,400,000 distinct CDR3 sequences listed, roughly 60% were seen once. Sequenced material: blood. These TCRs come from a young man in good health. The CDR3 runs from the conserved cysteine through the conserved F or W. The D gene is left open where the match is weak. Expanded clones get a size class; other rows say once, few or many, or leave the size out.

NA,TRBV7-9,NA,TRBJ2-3,TGTGCCAGCACCTCACAGGAGCGCACAGATACGCAGTATTTT,CASTSQERTDTQYF
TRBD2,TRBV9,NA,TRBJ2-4,TGTGCCAGCAGCGTAGAAAGGGAGGGCATTCAGTACTTC,CASSVEREGIQYF
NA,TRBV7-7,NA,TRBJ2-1,TGTGCTAGCAGCTTAGGGATGGGGACACAGGAGCAGTTCTTC,CASSLGMGTQEQFF
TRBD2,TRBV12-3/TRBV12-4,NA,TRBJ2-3,TGTGCCAGCAGTTTAGGGGCGGGAGACACAGATACGCAGTATTTT,CASSLGAGDTDTQYF
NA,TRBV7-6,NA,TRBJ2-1,TGTGCCAGCAGCTTTATTCCGAGCAATGAGCAGTTCTTC,CASSFIPSNEQFF
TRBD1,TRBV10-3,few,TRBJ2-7,TGTGCCATCAGTGACCGCCGGGACAGAGTATACGAGCAGTACTTC,CAISDRRDRVYEQYF
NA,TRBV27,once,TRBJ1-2,TGTGCCAGCAGTTTCCGACAGGCCCTTAACGACGGCTACACCTTC,CASSFRQALNDGYTF
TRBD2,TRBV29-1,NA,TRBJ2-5,TGCAGCGTTGAACTAGCGGGAAATCAAGAGACCCAGTACTTC,CSVELAGNQETQYF
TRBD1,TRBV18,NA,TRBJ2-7,TGTGCCAGCAGCGTGAGACAGGGGGCCTACGAGCAGTACTTC,CASSVRQGAYEQYF
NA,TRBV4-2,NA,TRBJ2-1,TGTGCCAGCAGCCCCACCCGGTCCGACAGCTACAATGAGCAGTTCTTC,CASSPTRSDSYNEQFF
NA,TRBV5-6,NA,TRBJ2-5,TGTGCCAGCAGCTTGGAGGGGGCGGGGAGGTGGGTTCACCAAGAGACCCAGTACTTC,CASSLEGAGRWVHQETQYF
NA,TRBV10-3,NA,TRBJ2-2,TGTGCCATCAGTGTCGGAGGGCTGGGGGAGCTGTTTTTT,CAISVGGLGELFF
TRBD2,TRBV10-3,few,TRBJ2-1,TGTGCCATCAGTGAGGGGATAGCGGGAGTCTACAATGAGCAGTTCTTC,CAISEGIAGVYNEQFF
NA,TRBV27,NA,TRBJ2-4,TGTGCCAGCAGTGTAGAGGGAAAGCGGCAGGAGCAGTACTTC,CASSVEGKRQEQYF
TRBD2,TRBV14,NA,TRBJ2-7,TGTGCCAGCAGCCACTCTAGCGGAGGTACCTACGAGCAGTACTTC,CASSHSSGGTYEQYF
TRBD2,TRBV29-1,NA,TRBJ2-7,TGCAGCGTTGAACTAGCGGGAGGTTCCTACGAGCAGTACTTC,CSVELAGGSYEQYF
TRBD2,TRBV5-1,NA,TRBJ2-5,TGCGCCAGCAGCCCCAGACTAGCGCGGCCGGAGACCCAGTACTTC,CASSPRLARPETQYF
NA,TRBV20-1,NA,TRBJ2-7,TGCAGTGCAGGACAGTGGTCGAGCTCCTACGAGCAGTACTTC,CSAGQWSSSYEQYF
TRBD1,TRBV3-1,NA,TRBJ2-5,TGTGCCAGCAGCCAACTTCGGACAGGGGGGCGGGAGACCCAGTACTTC,CASSQLRTGGRETQYF
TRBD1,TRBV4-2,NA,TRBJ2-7,TGTGCCAGTAGTAACAGACAGGGCACCTACGAGCAGTACTTC,CASSNRQGTYEQYF
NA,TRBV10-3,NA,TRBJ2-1,TGTGCCATCACCACCGCTAGCGAGCCCTACAATGAGCAGTTCTTC,CAITTASEPYNEQFF
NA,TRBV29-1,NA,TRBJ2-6,TGCAGCGTCACCTTGGGCTCTGGGGCCAACGTCCTGACTTTC,CSVTLGSGANVLTF
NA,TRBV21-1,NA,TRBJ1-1,TGTGCCAGCAGCAAAAGGGGGCGGGACAGACTTCTGAACACTGAAGCTTTCTTT,CASSKRGRDRLLNTEAFF
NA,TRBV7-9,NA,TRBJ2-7,TGTGCCAGCAGCCACCAATTGAACCCCTACGAGCAGTACTTC,CASSHQLNPYEQYF
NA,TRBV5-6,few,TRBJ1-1,TGTGCCAGCAGCTTTCAGGGTGAGGGCGCTGAAGCTTTCTTT,CASSFQGEGAEAFF
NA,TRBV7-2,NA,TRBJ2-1,TGTGCCAGCAGCTTAGCGGGGGGGCCTCATGAGCAGTTCTTC,CASSLAGGPHEQFF
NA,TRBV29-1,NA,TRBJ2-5,TGCAGCGTTGAGGCTAGGCGAGGGGAGACCCAGTACTTC,CSVEARRGETQYF
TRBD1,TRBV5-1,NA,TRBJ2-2,TGCGCCAGCAGCAGGGGACAGGGGGAGCTGTTTTTT,CASSRGQGELFF
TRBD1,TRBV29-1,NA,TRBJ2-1,TGCAGCACTTGCAGACAGGGAAACAATGAGCAGTTCTTC,CSTCRQGNNEQFF
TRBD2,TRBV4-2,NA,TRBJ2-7,TGTGCCAGCAGCCAAGAAACTAGCGGCTACGAGCAGTACTTC,CASSQETSGYEQYF
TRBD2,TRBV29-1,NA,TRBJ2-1,TGCAGCGTTGAAGATGGCGGGGGGGCTAGCTACAATGAGCAGTTCTTC,CSVEDGGGASYNEQFF
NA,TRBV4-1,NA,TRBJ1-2,TGCGCCAGCAGCCAAGATCGGGGCTCGGGGACGTACTATGGCTACACCTTC,CASSQDRGSGTYYGYTF
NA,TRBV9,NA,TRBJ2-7,TGTGCCAGCAGCGTAGGTGGGCTTAGCAATTCTCCCTACGAGCAGTACTTC,CASSVGGLSNSPYEQYF
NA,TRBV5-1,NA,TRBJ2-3,TGCGCCAGCAGATGGGGGCGGGAGACAGATACGCAGTATTTT,CASRWGRETDTQYF
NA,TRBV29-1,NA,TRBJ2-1,TGCAGCGTCGTGACAGGGAGGGACCTCAGTGAGCAGTTCTTC,CSVVTGRDLSEQFF
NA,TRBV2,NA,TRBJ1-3,TGTGCCAGCAGTGAAGTTCGAGGGGCATGGGACACCATATATTTT,CASSEVRGAWDTIYF
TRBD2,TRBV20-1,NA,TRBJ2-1,TGCAGTGCTAGCTCCGGGGGACTAGCGGGGAGCAATGAGCAGTTCTTC,CSASSGGLAGSNEQFF
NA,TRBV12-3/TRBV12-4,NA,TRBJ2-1,TGTGCCAGCAGTTTGATAGGGAGCAATGAGCAGTTCTTC,CASSLIGSNEQFF
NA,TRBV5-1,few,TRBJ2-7,TGCGCCAGCACGGTTCAACAGGGAGCCGCCTACGAGCAGTACTTC,CASTVQQGAAYEQYF
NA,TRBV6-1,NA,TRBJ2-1,TGTGCCAGCAGTGAAGGGTGGGGCTGGAATGAGCAGTTCTTC,CASSEGWGWNEQFF
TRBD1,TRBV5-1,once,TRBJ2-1,TGCGCCAGCAACTATCAGGACAGGGGCAGCGATGAGCAGTTCTTC,CASNYQDRGSDEQFF
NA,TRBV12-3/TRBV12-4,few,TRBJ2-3,TGTGCCAGCAGTTCTCCGACAGTCACAGATACGCAGTATTTT,CASSSPTVTDTQYF
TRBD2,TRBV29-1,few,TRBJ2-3,TGCAGCACCGAAGGGACTAGCGGCACAGATACGCAGTATTTT,CSTEGTSGTDTQYF
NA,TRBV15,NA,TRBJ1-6,TGTGCCACCACCGGGGGCCACGGGAGGTATAATTCACCCCTCCACTTT,CATTGGHGRYNSPLHF
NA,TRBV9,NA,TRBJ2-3,TGTGCCAGCAGCGGACTGGGGGTTAGCACAGATACGCAGTATTTT,CASSGLGVSTDTQYF
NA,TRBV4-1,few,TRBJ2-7,TGCGCCAGCAGCCAAGGGGTTCAGGGTTCCTACGAGCAGTACTTC,CASSQGVQGSYEQYF
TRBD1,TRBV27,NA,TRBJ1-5,TGTGCCAGCAGTTTTCAGGGGACAGCGAATCAGCCCCAGCATTTT,CASSFQGTANQPQHF
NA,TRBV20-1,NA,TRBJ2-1,TGCAGTGCTAGTTGGGTCAATGAGCAGTTCTTC,CSASWVNEQFF
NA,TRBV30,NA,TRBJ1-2,TGTGCGCTCGACAGCGCTAACTATGGCTACACCTTC,CALDSANYGYTF
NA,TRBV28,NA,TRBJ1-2,TGTGCCAGCAGTCGGCAGGGAGGTGAAAACTATGGCTACACCTTC,CASSRQGGENYGYTF
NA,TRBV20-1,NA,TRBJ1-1,TGCAGTGCTAGGGTTTCGACAGAAATCATGAACACTGAAGCTTTCTTT,CSARVSTEIMNTEAFF
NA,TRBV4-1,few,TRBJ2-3,TGCGCCAGCAGCTCGACAACTAGCACAGATACGCAGTATTTT,CASSSTTSTDTQYF
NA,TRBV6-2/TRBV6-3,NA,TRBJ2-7,TGTGCCAGCACCCGGACTTCGGTTCCGTACGAGCAGTACTTC,CASTRTSVPYEQYF